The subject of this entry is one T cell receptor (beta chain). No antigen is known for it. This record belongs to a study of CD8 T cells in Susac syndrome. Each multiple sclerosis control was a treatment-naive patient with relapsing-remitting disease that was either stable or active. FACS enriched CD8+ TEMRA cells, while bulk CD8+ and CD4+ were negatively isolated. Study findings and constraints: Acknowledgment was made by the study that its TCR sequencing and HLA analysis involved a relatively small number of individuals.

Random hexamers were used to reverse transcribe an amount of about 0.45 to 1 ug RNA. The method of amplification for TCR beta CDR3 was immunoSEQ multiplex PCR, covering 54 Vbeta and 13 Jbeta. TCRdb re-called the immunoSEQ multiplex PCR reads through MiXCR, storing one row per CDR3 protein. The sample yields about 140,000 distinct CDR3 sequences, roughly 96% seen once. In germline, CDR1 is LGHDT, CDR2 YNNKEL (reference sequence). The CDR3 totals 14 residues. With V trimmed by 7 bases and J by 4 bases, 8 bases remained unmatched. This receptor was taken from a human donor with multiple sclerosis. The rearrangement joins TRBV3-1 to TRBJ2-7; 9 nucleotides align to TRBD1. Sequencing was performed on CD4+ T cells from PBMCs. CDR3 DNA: TGTGCCAGCAATCCCGGGACAGGGATTTACGAGCAGTACTTC. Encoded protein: CASNPGTGIYEQYF.